These T cell receptor beta chains were read from a single sample in a study of T cells in Graves' hyperthyroidism and ophthalmopathy. TCRdb re-derived calls from the multiplex PCR reads in MiXCR, one entry per CDR3 protein. The sample comprises 500,000 or so distinct CDR3 sequences, more than 15% of which are singletons, and approximately 32% rests with the top ten. Material: blood. The receptors were sampled from a woman in her twenties or thirties with Graves' ophthalmopathy. Each CDR3 is given with its conserved first and last residue. The D gene is left open where the match is weak. A clone size is listed for some rows: how often the clone was seen (once, few, many), or a class if it is expanded.

d_call	clone_size	v_call	j_call	cdr3_aa	cdr3_nt
NA	NA	TRBV7-7	TRBJ2-2	CASSLMRGGGELFF	TGTGCTAGCAGCTTAATGAGAGGCGGCGGGGAGCTGTTTTTT
NA	few	TRBV10-3	TRBJ2-3	CAISESLSGLSTDTQYF	TGTGCCATCAGTGAGTCCCTGTCCGGCCTGAGCACAGATACGCAGTATTTT
NA	NA	TRBV12-3/TRBV12-4	TRBJ1-5	CASRPDGNQPQHF	TGTGCCAGCAGACCGGACGGCAATCAGCCCCAGCATTTT
NA	few	TRBV4-2	TRBJ2-7	CASSQEIRLGPYEQYF	TGTGCCAGCAGCCAAGAAATCCGGCTTGGCCCCTACGAGCAGTACTTC
TRBD1	many	TRBV6-2/TRBV6-3	TRBJ2-2	CASSSQGAGELFF	TGTGCCAGCAGTTCACAGGGGGCCGGGGAGCTGTTTTTT
TRBD2	many	TRBV5-4	TRBJ2-3	CASSFPEREESDTQYF	TGTGCCAGCAGCTTCCCTGAGCGGGAGGAGTCAGATACGCAGTATTTT
NA	many	TRBV30	TRBJ1-2	CAWTRDAVRGYTF	TGTGCCTGGACTCGGGATGCAGTAAGGGGCTACACCTTC
TRBD1	few	TRBV6-1	TRBJ2-1	CASSADRVYNEQFF	TGTGCCAGCAGTGCAGACAGGGTATACAATGAGCAGTTCTTC
NA	many	TRBV12-3/TRBV12-4	TRBJ2-3	CASSSPHEERDTQYF	TGTGCCAGCAGTTCTCCCCACGAGGAGCGAGATACGCAGTATTTT
NA	many	TRBV29-1	TRBJ1-1	CSVLDPRSNTEAFF	TGCAGCGTCCTAGATCCCCGATCGAACACTGAAGCTTTCTTT
NA	NA	TRBV7-4	TRBJ2-3	CATLSDVSSTDTQYF	TGTGCCACCCTATCGGACGTATCTAGCACAGATACGCAGTATTTT
NA	many	TRBV7-2	TRBJ1-3	CASSRLDSNYGNTIYF	TGTGCCAGCAGCCGATTGGACAGTAATTATGGAAACACCATATATTTT
NA	many	TRBV7-2	TRBJ2-7	CASSLGPGAAGYEQYF	TGTGCCAGCAGCTTAGGGCCCGGGGCGGCGGGCTACGAGCAGTACTTC
NA	many	TRBV30	TRBJ2-2	CAWSVLDTGELFF	TGTGCCTGGAGTGTTTTGGACACCGGGGAGCTGTTTTTT
NA	few	TRBV4-2	TRBJ2-5	CASSRVGGQETQYF	TGTGCCAGCAGCCGAGTCGGGGGCCAAGAGACCCAGTACTTC
NA	NA	TRBV7-8	TRBJ1-3	CASSSTNPGNTIYF	TGTGCCAGCAGCTCCACGAACCCAGGAAACACCATATATTTT
TRBD2	NA	TRBV7-3	TRBJ2-1	CASSSPPAGVSNEQFF	TGTGCCAGCAGCTCCCCCCCAGCGGGAGTTTCGAATGAGCAGTTCTTC
NA	NA	TRBV5-8	TRBJ1-5	CASSTGVDSNQPQHF	TGTGCCAGCAGCACGGGTGTAGATAGCAATCAGCCCCAGCATTTT
TRBD2	few	TRBV5-1	TRBJ2-3	CASSSRPAGGGSTDTQYF	TGCGCCAGCAGCTCCCGGCCGGCGGGGGGGGGAAGCACAGATACGCAGTATTTT
NA	NA	TRBV6-2/TRBV6-3	TRBJ2-2	CASSYARVGDTGELFF	TGTGCCAGCAGTTACGCGAGAGTGGGGGACACCGGGGAGCTGTTTTTT
NA	NA	TRBV11-2	TRBJ2-7	CASSLDLGQPNEQYF	TGTGCCAGCAGCTTAGATCTGGGCCAACCGAACGAGCAGTACTTC
TRBD1	many	TRBV27	TRBJ1-1	CASIRQGVLGEAFF	TGTGCCAGCATTAGACAGGGAGTGTTGGGTGAAGCTTTCTTT
NA	NA	TRBV6-2/TRBV6-3	TRBJ2-1	CASSYSRGATYNEQFF	TGTGCCAGCAGTTACTCTCGGGGAGCGACCTACAATGAGCAGTTCTTC
TRBD1	many	TRBV28	TRBJ2-7	CASSSSGTGYYEQYF	TGTGCCAGCAGCTCCTCCGGGACAGGGTACTACGAGCAGTACTTC
NA	many	TRBV28	TRBJ2-7	CASSPPGLRAYEQYF	TGTGCCAGCAGCCCCCCCGGCCTTAGGGCCTACGAGCAGTACTTC
NA	many	TRBV20-1	TRBJ2-7	CSARVATDTWIGSYEQYF	TGCAGTGCTAGAGTCGCGACTGATACCTGGATCGGGTCCTACGAGCAGTACTTC
TRBD1	many	TRBV4-2	TRBJ2-7	CASSQGSGQTYEQYF	TGTGCCAGCAGCCAAGGATCGGGACAGACCTACGAGCAGTACTTC
TRBD1	many	TRBV28	TRBJ2-7	CASSLGTGVSSYEQYF	TGTGCCAGCAGTTTAGGGACAGGGGTCTCCTCCTACGAGCAGTACTTC
NA	NA	TRBV9	TRBJ2-2	CASSEGAAGELFF	TGTGCCAGCAGCGAAGGCGCGGCCGGGGAGCTGTTTTTT
NA	NA	TRBV7-9	TRBJ2-7	CASSPGCPAPEQYF	TGTGCCAGCAGCCCAGGTTGCCCAGCCCCGGAGCAGTACTTC
TRBD2	few	TRBV20-1	TRBJ2-7	CSANRLAAPSYEQYF	TGCAGTGCTAATCGACTAGCGGCTCCTTCCTACGAGCAGTACTTC
NA	many	TRBV20-1	TRBJ2-1	CSAGALETKGEQFF	TGCAGTGCGGGGGCGTTGGAGACGAAGGGTGAGCAGTTCTTC
NA	many	TRBV6-1	TRBJ1-5	CASRATVSNQPQHF	TGTGCCAGCAGAGCGACGGTTAGCAATCAGCCCCAGCATTTT
NA	NA	TRBV9	TRBJ1-1	CASSMSGTANTEAFF	TGTGCCAGCAGCATGAGCGGGACGGCGAACACTGAAGCTTTCTTT
TRBD2	NA	TRBV20-1	TRBJ2-7	CSAISGSTAEQYF	TGCAGTGCTATAAGCGGGAGTACAGCCGAGCAGTACTTC
TRBD1	NA	TRBV6-2/TRBV6-3	TRBJ1-2	CASRTGANYGYTF	TGTGCCAGCAGGACAGGGGCTAACTATGGCTACACCTTC
NA	once	TRBV4-2	TRBJ2-2	CASSHPGGAGELFF	TGTGCCAGCAGCCATCCTGGGGGGGCGGGGGAGCTGTTTTTT
NA	many	TRBV11-2	TRBJ2-7	CASSLTATTSYEQYF	TGTGCCAGCAGCTTGACCGCCACGACCTCCTACGAGCAGTACTTC
NA	NA	TRBV19	TRBJ2-5	CASGGTGQETQYF	TGTGCCAGTGGAGGCACGGGCCAAGAGACCCAGTACTTC
NA	NA	TRBV12-3/TRBV12-4	TRBJ2-5	CASSFNGARGLQETQYF	TGTGCCAGCAGTTTTAATGGGGCTAGGGGACTCCAAGAGACCCAGTACTTC
TRBD2	many	TRBV14	TRBJ2-1	CASSQEGLAGVRNEQFF	TGTGCCAGCAGCCAAGAGGGACTAGCGGGAGTTAGGAATGAGCAGTTCTTC
TRBD1	many	TRBV27	TRBJ1-5	CASSSRTGVRNQPQHF	TGTGCCAGCAGTTCCCGGACAGGGGTACGCAATCAGCCCCAGCATTTT
NA	many	TRBV7-6	TRBJ2-7	CASSSGGGPEQYF	TGTGCCAGCAGCTCGGGGGGCGGCCCGGAGCAGTACTTC
TRBD1	NA	TRBV29-1	TRBJ2-2	CSVAGQGNTGELFF	TGCAGCGTCGCGGGACAGGGAAACACCGGGGAGCTGTTTTTT
NA	NA	TRBV7-6	TRBJ2-7	CASSLKPAGQYYEQYF	TGTGCCAGCAGCTTAAAGCCAGCGGGACAGTACTACGAGCAGTACTTC
NA	NA	TRBV27	TRBJ1-5	CASSLGQPGGNQPQHF	TGTGCCAGCAGTTTAGGGCAACCTGGGGGCAATCAGCCCCAGCATTTT
NA	many	TRBV18	TRBJ2-7	CASSPREDSYEQYF	TGTGCCAGCTCACCCCGGGAAGACTCCTACGAGCAGTACTTC
NA	NA	TRBV12-3/TRBV12-4	TRBJ1-4	CASSPNGKLFF	TGTGCCAGCAGTCCTAATGGAAAACTGTTTTTT
TRBD2	few	TRBV2	TRBJ2-3	CANSRTSGTDTQYF	TGTGCCAATTCGAGGACTAGCGGCACAGATACGCAGTATTTT